What follows are 16 T cell receptor beta chains derived from one specimen sequenced in a study of CD8 T cells in ankylosing spondylitis. MiXCR was run by TCRdb on the 5' RACE reads, yielding one entry per CDR3 protein. This sample has hundreds of thousands of distinct CDR3 sequences, with over 8.5% found just once. The sequenced material came from blood, either unsorted or a sorted T cell fraction (not recorded which). All receptors derive from a male donor with ankylosing spondylitis or in good health (not recorded which).

The chain employs TRBV19 and TRBJ1-1, with a possible D match to TRBD1 (6 bases). Germline V gives CDR1 LNHDA, CDR2 SQIVND (reference sequence). The V gene lost 10 bases and the J gene lost 1 base, with 19 bases spanning the gap. The CDR3 has 15 residues. CDR3 loop: CATKLERGGNTEAFF. As DNA, the CDR3 is TGTGCCACCAAGCTAGAGAGGGGGGGGAACACTGAAGCTTTCTTT.

This clonotype was picked up many times. The chain employs TRBV7-2 and TRBJ1-2, with 8 bases lining up with TRBD1. J was trimmed by 5 bases and V by 4 bases; bases with no gene match: 3. Germline assignment: CDR1 SGHTA and CDR2 FQGNSA. This CDR3 contains 13 residues. CDR3 sequence (DNA): TGTGCCAGCAGCTCGACAGGGGCTTATGGCTACACCTTC. Its protein is CASSSTGAYGYTF.

This clonotype was observed at least ten times. V gene TRBV20-1 combines with J gene TRBJ1-4; 10 nucleotides line up with TRBD1. V lost 8 bases and J lost 7; bases outside the gene matches: 10. The CDR3 covers 14 residues. Germline CDR1 is DFQATT and CDR2 is SNEGSKA (reference sequence). Written as DNA, the CDR3 is TGCAGTACAGACAGGGGGCTTCAATCTGAAAAACTGTTTTTT. This encodes CSTDRGLQSEKLFF.

This clonotype was counted at least ten times. CDR3 amino acids: CASSPSAGSSYNEQFF. The CDR3 DNA sequence: TGCGCCAGCAGCCCCTCCGCGGGGAGCTCCTACAATGAGCAGTTCTTC. V and J are TRBV5-1 and TRBJ2-1; D possibly corresponds to TRBD2 (6 bases). The V and J ends lost 4 bases and 0 bases respectively, with 14 bases between them. The length of the CDR3 is 16 residues. Germline-derived CDR1 and CDR2 are SGHRS and YFSETQ.

This clonotype showed up just a few times. CDR3 amino acids: CAWSEGWSQPQHF. As DNA, the CDR3 is TGTGCCTGGAGTGAGGGATGGAGTCAGCCCCAGCATTTT. The rearrangement joins TRBV30 to TRBJ1-5; D unclear. Germline assignment: CDR1 GTSNPN and CDR2 SVGIG (reference sequence). The V and J ends lost 1 base and 6 bases respectively, with 10 bases between them. The CDR3 contains 13 residues.

This clonotype was recorded many times. The chain employs TRBV9 and TRBJ2-1; TRBD2 matches 13 bases. The junction had 10 bases not matched to a gene; V was cut back by 4 bases and J by 6 bases. The CDR3 runs to 17 residues. Germline V gene data show CDR1 as SGDLS and CDR2 as YYNGEE. This CDR3 is CASSPQVGLAGVNEQFF. The CDR3 coding sequence is TGTGCCAGCAGCCCTCAGGTAGGACTAGCGGGAGTCAATGAGCAGTTCTTC.

V gene TRBV30 combines with J gene TRBJ2-6; D may match TRBD1 or TRBD2 (5 bases each). V was shortened by 0 bases and J by 3 bases, with 12 bases between the two germline ends. This CDR3 spans 16 amino acids. Germline lookup yields CDR1 GTSNPN and CDR2 SVGIG (reference sequence). Here the CDR3 DNA reads TGTGCCTGGAGTGTAATGGGGGTGGATGGGGCCAACGTCCTGACTTTC. This translates into CAWSVMGVDGANVLTF.

This clonotype was observed many times. The chain has TRBV7-2 and TRBJ1-4; D unresolved. This CDR3 contains 15 residues. V lost 2 bases to trimming and J lost 5 bases, with 12 bases between them. Germline values: CDR1 SGHTA, CDR2 FQGNSA. CDR3 bases: TGTGCCAGCAGCTTATCAGCTATCCAGAATGAAAAACTGTTTTTT. Its translation: CASSLSAIQNEKLFF.

This clonotype was detected many times. The CDR3 nucleotides are TGTGCCAGCAGCCCAGCGCATCCTTTTTCGGGGTCTCTTACGCAGTATTTT. The encoded protein is CASSPAHPFSGSLTQYF. The chain couples TRBV7-2 to TRBJ2-3; D may be TRBD2 (5 bases). This CDR3 spans 17 amino acids. The germline gives CDR1 SGHTA, CDR2 FQGNSA. V lost 5 bases to trimming and J lost 8 bases, with 26 bases between them.

The table lists this clonotype with many counts. V and J are TRBV29-1 and TRBJ2-2; 9 bases agree with TRBD2. Germline trimming cut 7 bases from V and 6 bases from J; bases unmatched to any gene: 9. In germline, CDR1 is SQVTM, CDR2 ANQGSEA. This CDR3 comprises 14 residues. CDR3 sequence (DNA): TGCAGCGCCGAGCCAGCGGGAGGTCCCGGGGAGCTGTTTTTT. As protein: CSAEPAGGPGELFF.

This clonotype was counted at least ten times. The chain combines TRBV20-1 with TRBJ2-5, with TRBD2 as a possible D gene (6 bases). Germline V gene data show CDR1 as DFQATT and CDR2 as SNEGSKA (reference sequence). This CDR3 contains 12 residues. With 4 bases removed from V and 2 bases from J, the gap between germline ends came to 8 bases. This CDR3 is CSAMGLQETQYF. The CDR3 coding sequence is TGCAGTGCTATGGGACTTCAAGAGACCCAGTACTTC.

This clonotype was found many times. The chain recombines TRBV11-3 with TRBJ2-2; 9 nucleotides line up with TRBD2. The V gene end was trimmed by 7 bases and the J gene end by 0 bases; junction bases not matched to a gene: 3. CDR3 length: 15 residues. In germline, CDR1 is SGHNT, CDR2 YENEEA. Here the CDR3 DNA reads TGTGCCAGCACCGGACTAGCGACGAACACCGGGGAGCTGTTTTTT. The encoded protein is CASTGLATNTGELFF.

This rearrangement joins TRBV30 to TRBJ2-1; TRBD1 agrees at 10 bases. Germline trimming cut 1 base from V and 5 bases from J; bases unmatched to any gene: 2. Per the germline V gene, CDR1 is GTSNPN and CDR2 is SVGIG (reference sequence). The CDR3 spans 14 residues. The CDR3 nucleotides are TGTGCCTGGAGTGGAGGACAGGGGGACAATGAGCAGTTCTTC. It encodes CAWSGGQGDNEQFF.

This clonotype was picked up many times. This chain joins TRBV20-1 and TRBJ2-1; a possible D gene is TRBD2 (6 bases). The CDR3 sequence is 14 residues long. CDR1 and CDR2 (germline): DFQATT, SNEGSKA (reference sequence). The V gene lost 2 bases and the J gene lost 2 bases, with 10 bases spanning the gap. The chain's CDR3 is CSARSREAYNEQFF. DNA for the CDR3: TGCAGTGCTAGATCCAGGGAGGCCTACAATGAGCAGTTCTTC.

This clonotype was counted ten times or more. The DNA for the CDR3 is TGTGCCAGCAGCCCTACTAGCGGGAGATCAGATACGCAGTATTTT. This codes for CASSPTSGRSDTQYF. The chain employs TRBV3-1 and TRBJ2-3; 11 bases agree with TRBD2. CDR3 length: 15 amino acids. The V gene end was trimmed by 4 bases and the J gene end by 4 bases; junction bases not matched to a gene: 4. Germline loops: CDR1 LGHDT, CDR2 YNNKEL (reference sequence).

This clonotype was seen at least ten times. The chain uses TRBV6-2 or TRBV6-3 and TRBJ2-6; tentative D call: TRBD1 (5 bases). From germline, CDR1 is MNHEY and CDR2 SVGEGT. The CDR3 runs 18 residues. Trimming pared 5 bases from V and 0 bases from J, leaving 17 bases between. The CDR3 sequence: CASSLTTALYSGANVLTF. The CDR3 DNA sequence: TGTGCCAGCAGTCTTACGACAGCCCTCTACTCTGGGGCCAACGTCCTGACTTTC.